This T cell receptor (beta chain) was sequenced in a study of cytomegalovirus exposure and HLA in healthy donors. Study information: Approximately 190 million T cells yielded fewer than 120 million unique TCR beta sequences in earlier analysis. Study conclusions and caveats: Based on reports, TCR beta sequences accurately predicted HLA-A and HLA-B alleles for most subjects.

On this clone itself: Its antigen remains unknown.

The germline V gene encodes CDR1 MDHEN and CDR2 SYDVKM. The CDR3 spans 14 residues. With 3 bases clipped from V and 4 bases from J, the junction kept 4 bases outside the gene matches. Use of 60 Vbeta and 13 Jbeta primers characterized the PCR. Per the authors' pipeline: The count from a later analysis was 79 million or so unique TCR beta chains, 9.5 million to 11 million of them shared. The method was immunoSEQ multiplex PCR; TCRdb's version includes in-frame clones alone and lacks a portion of them. V, J and clone size were drawn from that table, and D and trimming were deduced from the DNA. The data hold under 250,000 clones, with 75% to 80% observed a single time. These donors, healthy bone marrow donors, were studied.

The sample was PBMCs. This chain joins TRBV28 and TRBJ2-7, with 9 bases fitting TRBD2. The receptor was derived from a male donor in good health and CMV-seronegative. The CDR3 loop is CASSFGLAGYEQYF. CDR3 DNA: TGTGCCAGCAGTTTCGGTCTAGCGGGGTACGAGCAGTACTTC.